The 13 T cell receptor beta chains below all came from one sample that was sequenced in a study of blood T cell repertoires in COVID-19. Profiled with immunoSEQ multiplex PCR; TCRdb holds only in-frame clones, not every one. This table holds approximately 480,000 clones, around 90% found once. Sequenced: PBMCs or T cells enriched from blood (not recorded which). The receptors come from a woman aged 18-29 years who had recovered from COVID-19.

The CDR3 here is CASSPGQGNFRTDTQYF. The CDR3 DNA reads as TGTGCCAGCTCACCGGGACAGGGGAATTTTAGGACAGATACGCAGTATTTT. V gene TRBV18 combines with J gene TRBJ2-3; 10 nucleotides align to TRBD1. The germline CDR1 and CDR2 sequences are KGHSH and LQKENI. The CDR3 runs 17 residues. With 3 bases clipped from V and 3 bases from J, the junction kept 9 bases outside the gene matches.

This rearrangement joins TRBV23-1 to TRBJ2-1; TRBD2 matches at 12 bases. TRBV23-1 is identified as an open reading frame with a role that is uncertain. Trimming took 0 bases from V and 2 from J; bases not matched to a gene: 8. The CDR3 has 19 amino acids. The CDR3 bases are TGCGCCAGCAGTCAATCGACCACTAGCGGGGGGAGTGCCTACAATGAGCAGTTCTTC. Amino acids: CASSQSTTSGGSAYNEQFF.

The chain employs TRBV5-4 and TRBJ2-2; TRBD2 matches at 10 bases. Germline V gene sequence: CDR1 SGHNT, CDR2 YYREEE (reference sequence). The CDR3 is made up of 16 amino acids. With V trimmed by 0 bases and J by 6 bases, 5 bases remained unmatched. In nucleotides, the CDR3 is TGTGCCAGCAGCTTGGGTCTAGCGGGGGCATCCGGGGAGCTGTTTTTT. This codes for CASSLGLAGASGELFF. Supplemented by reference TRBV5-4 and TRBJ2-2, the full variable domain reads ETGVTQSPTHLIKTRGQQVTLRCSSQSGHNTVSWYQQALGQGPQFIFQYYREEENGRGNFPPRFSGLQFPNYSSELNVNALELDDSALYLCASSLGLAGASGELFFGEGSRLTVL.

The V and J genes are TRBV5-4 and TRBJ2-5, with 13 bases matching TRBD2. CDR3 length: 16 residues. The V segment lost 4 bases and the J segment 4 bases; nucleotides outside the gene matches: 7. CDR1 and CDR2 from the germline V gene are SGHNT and YYREEE (reference sequence). The CDR3 sequence is CASSHPLAGGTETQYF. The CDR3 nucleotides read TGTGCCAGCAGCCATCCACTAGCGGGGGGGACAGAGACCCAGTACTTC.

This chain links TRBV5-1 with TRBJ1-1; D possibly corresponds to TRBD1 (6 bases). Germline CDR1 is SGHRS and CDR2 is YFSETQ. CDR3 length: 16 amino acids. V lost 4 bases to trimming and J lost 1 base, with 17 bases between them. In DNA form, the CDR3 reads TGCGCCAGCAGCCGTGATGGGGGGGCCCCGAACACTGAAGCTTTCTTT. Its protein is CASSRDGGAPNTEAFF.

The V call is TRBV11-2, the J call TRBJ1-4; TRBD1 matches 7 bases. Germline CDR1 is SGHAT and CDR2 is FQNNGV. There are 17 residues in the CDR3. The V and J ends lost 1 base and 2 bases, in that order; junction bases with no gene match: 7. The CDR3 bases are TGTGCCAGCAGCTTAGGGGCAGGGGGTCCCACTAATGAAAAACTGTTTTTT. Translating gives CASSLGAGGPTNEKLFF.

This sequence joins TRBV5-6 and TRBJ2-3; maybe TRBD2 (6 bases). The CDR3 is made up of 14 amino acids. The V and J ends lost 3 bases and 4 bases respectively, with 12 bases between them. Germline loops: CDR1 SGHDT, CDR2 YYEEEE. CDR3 sequence reads: CASSSAREADTQYF. The CDR3 DNA reads as TGTGCCAGCAGCTCCGCTAGGGAGGCAGATACGCAGTATTTT.

The chain is built from TRBV2 and TRBJ2-3; 7 nucleotides align to TRBD2. This CDR3 has 16 residues. CDR1 and CDR2 from the germline V gene are SNHLY and FYNNEI. V was pared by 7 bases and J by 8 bases, with 18 bases of the junction left unmatched. The CDR3 is CASIRDRDYPWGTQYF. The DNA for the CDR3 is TGTGCCAGCATCCGGGACCGGGACTACCCCTGGGGTACGCAGTATTTT.

The chain has TRBV19 and TRBJ2-7; the match to TRBD2 covers 10 bases. V was clipped by 5 bases and J by 4 bases; unmatched bases: 8. Germline-derived CDR1 and CDR2 are LNHDA and SQIVND (reference sequence). This CDR3 has 15 amino acids. In DNA, the CDR3 is TGTGCCAGTAGTCCCAAGCGGGGGGGCGGATACGAGCAGTACTTC. Translated: CASSPKRGGGYEQYF.

V usage is TRBV6-5 and J usage is TRBJ2-1; D may be TRBD2 (5 bases). Germline CDR1 and CDR2: MNHEY and SVGAGI. Deletions cut 3 bases from V and 7 bases from J, with 19 bases between. CDR3 length: 16 amino acids. CDR3 sequence reads: CASSYSASGLTNEQFF. The DNA of the CDR3 is TGTGCCAGCAGTTATTCTGCAAGCGGCCTCACGAATGAGCAGTTCTTC.

The chain joins TRBV2 to TRBJ2-1, with 8 bases fitting TRBD2. Trimming took 3 bases from V and 8 from J; bases not matched to a gene: 12. This CDR3 region has 16 residues. Per the germline V gene, CDR1 is SNHLY and CDR2 is FYNNEI. In nucleotides, the CDR3 is TGTGCCAGCAGTGACTCCTTAACGGGGGGGCGGGATGAGCAGTTCTTC. It codes for CASSDSLTGGRDEQFF.

The chain carries TRBV5-5 and TRBJ1-1; D is undetermined. CDR3 length: 15 amino acids. With 1 base removed from V and 0 bases from J, the gap between germline ends came to 10 bases. Germline CDR1 reads SGHKS; CDR2 reads YYEKEE (reference sequence). The CDR3 protein is CASSLRFEMNTEAFF. CDR3 DNA: TGTGCCAGCAGCTTGAGATTTGAGATGAACACTGAAGCTTTCTTT.

The V call is TRBV3-1 (or the pseudogene TRBV3-2), the J call TRBJ2-7; D unresolved. The V gene's germline CDR1 is LGHDT and CDR2 YNNKEL (reference sequence). CDR3 size: 13 residues. The ends were cut back, 3 bases at V and 5 bases at J, with 11 bases in the middle. The DNA of the CDR3 is TGTGCCAGCAGCCATTTCTCTCGTAACGAGCAGTACTTC. The encoded protein is CASSHFSRNEQYF.